The T cell receptor beta chain described here comes from a study of CD8+CD57+ T cells in acquired aplastic anemia. Study-wide background: The sorted CD4+ and CD8+ cells yielded an average about 3.5 ug of DNA.

Whole-study findings and limits: The study identified 25 to 30 CD8+ CDR3 sequences shared by patients and controls.

Worth noting for this clonotype: Its antigen is not known.

TCR beta VDJ and CDR3 were profiled, and genomic DNA was the template. Via MiXCR, TCRdb re-called the reads, giving one row per CDR3 protein. The table has about 190,000 distinct CDR3 sequences, 48% seen once. This CDR3 is 18 amino acids long. The ends were cut back, 6 bases at V and 0 bases at J, with 25 bases in the middle. Germline lookup yields CDR1 DFQATT and CDR2 SNEGSKA (reference sequence). Only patients with CD8+CD57+ cell expansion on flow cytometry were chosen for sequencing. The diagnosis in all patients was severe acquired aplastic anemia. There was no therapy given to any patient before the blood sampling took place.

The chain has TRBV20-1 and TRBJ2-3, with D perhaps matching TRBD2 (6 bases). The origin of this receptor is a human donor with aplastic anemia. Material for sequencing was sorted CD4+, CD8+, or CD8+CD57+ T cells (not recorded which) from PBMCs. As DNA, the CDR3 is TGCAGTGCGACAAAACCGCCTAGTTGGCGGGATAGCACAGATACGCAGTATTTT. Encoded protein: CSATKPPSWRDSTDTQYF.